Each of the 10 T cell receptor beta chains below was sequenced from the same sample in a study of cytomegalovirus exposure and HLA in healthy donors. Primers for the PCR totalled 60 Vbeta and 13 Jbeta. Repertoires were generated with immunoSEQ multiplex PCR, while TCRdb's copy carries only in-frame clones and drops some. The sample has around 200,000 clones; 82% are singletons. Material: PBMCs. The receptor set was obtained from a woman in her thirties or forties in good health and CMV-seronegative.

This sequence joins TRBV28 and TRBJ2-3; 7 positions agree with TRBD1. The CDR3 consists of 13 residues. The germline gives CDR1 MDHEN, CDR2 SYDVKM. The ends lost 7 bases at V and 1 base at J; junction bases unmatched: 2. CDR3 bases: TGTGCCAGCACAGGGGGAGGCACAGATACGCAGTATTTT. Protein sequence: CASTGGGTDTQYF.

V is TRBV5-1 and J is TRBJ2-5; 15 nucleotides agree with TRBD2. CDR1 is SGHRS and CDR2 is YFSETQ in the germline V gene. This CDR3 region has 20 residues. The V and J ends lost 0 bases and 0 bases, in that order; junction bases with no gene match: 9. The CDR3: CASSLGTSGGVPFDQETQYF. CDR3 sequence (DNA): TGCGCCAGCAGCTTGGGGACTAGCGGGGGGGTACCATTCGACCAAGAGACCCAGTACTTC.

The V and J genes are TRBV10-2 and TRBJ2-7; TRBD2 matches at 10 bases. Germline V gives CDR1 WSHSY, CDR2 SAAADI. Trimming removed 3 bases from V and 4 bases from J; junction bases left unmatched: 3. This CDR3 is built from 14 residues. The CDR3 DNA follows: TGCGCCAGCAGTGACCTAGCGGGGGCTTACGAGCAGTACTTC. Amino acid sequence: CASSDLAGAYEQYF.

This chain's CDR3 is CASSLGRGQGVGPQHF. The DNA for the CDR3 is TGTGCCAGCAGCTTAGGGAGGGGACAGGGCGTAGGGCCCCAGCATTTT. The chain recombines TRBV7-9 with TRBJ1-5; 9 bases are a match to TRBD1. After removal of 1 base from V and 9 bases from J, the junction contained 10 bases not matched to a gene. The CDR3 consists of 16 residues. The germline gives CDR1 SEHNR, CDR2 FQNEAQ (reference sequence). Full variable domain (missing parts from reference TRBV7-9 and TRBJ1-5): DTGVSQNPRHKITKRGQNVTFRCDPISEHNRLYWYRQTLGQGPEFLTYFQNEAQLEKSRLLSDRFSAERPKGSFSTLEIQRTEQGDSAMYLCASSLGRGQGVGPQHFGDGTRLSIL.

The chain links TRBV19 to TRBJ1-5; D call uncertain. The CDR3 extends over 13 amino acids. Germline lookup yields CDR1 LNHDA and CDR2 SQIVND (reference sequence). V was cut by 8 bases and J by 2 bases, with 10 bases left in between. For the CDR3, the DNA is TGTGCCAGTGATAGTTTTGGCAATCAGCCCCAGCATTTT. Its protein product is CASDSFGNQPQHF.

This clone was counted a single time. The V and J genes are TRBV30 and TRBJ1-5, with 7 nucleotides matching TRBD1. CDR1 GTSNPN and CDR2 SVGIG come from the germline V gene (reference sequence). This CDR3 is built from 17 residues. V dropped 0 bases and J dropped 6; count of bases not matched to a gene: 14. CDR3 in amino acids: CAWSVRLGQPRSQPQHF. DNA of the CDR3: TGTGCCTGGAGTGTTCGACTGGGACAGCCACGCAGTCAGCCCCAGCATTTT.

This sequence joins TRBV9 and TRBJ2-5, with D unclear. Germline V gives CDR1 SGDLS, CDR2 YYNGEE. The CDR3 sequence is 13 residues long. V lost 3 bases and J 4 bases, leaving 10 bases between the germline ends. CDR3 residues: CASSARIGETQYF. CDR3 DNA sequence: TGTGCCAGCAGCGCTAGGATCGGAGAGACCCAGTACTTC.

Regarding this clone: A read error may account for a junction end that differs from germline. This sequence joins TRBV7-9 and TRBJ2-5; 8 bases are shared with TRBD1. Germline-derived CDR1 and CDR2 are SEHNR and FQNEAQ (reference sequence). The CDR3 extends over 19 amino acids. The DNA for the CDR3 is TGTTCCAGCAGCTTAGGGATCACACACACCGGGACAGGCAAAGAGACCCAGTACTTC. Its protein product is CSSSLGITHTGTGKETQYF. Filled out from reference TRBV7-9 and TRBJ2-5, the complete variable domain reads DTGVSQNPRHKITKRGQNVTFRCDPISEHNRLYWYRQTLGQGPEFLTYFQNEAQLEKSRLLSDRFSAERPKGSFSTLEIQRTEQGDSAMYLCSSSLGITHTGTGKETQYFGPGTRLLVL.

The chain is built from TRBV5-1 and TRBJ2-7; D might be TRBD1 (6 bases). CDR1 and CDR2 (germline): SGHRS, YFSETQ. Trimming stripped 4 bases from V and 3 bases from J, with 11 bases between. The CDR3 is 13 residues long. CDR3 DNA sequence: TGCGCCAGCAGCAGGGGACAACTCTACGAGCAGTACTTC. Translated: CASSRGQLYEQYF.

The CDR3 loop is CASSLKTGLGPYEQYF. For the CDR3, the DNA is TGCGCCAGCAGTCTAAAGACAGGCCTCGGCCCCTACGAGCAGTACTTC. The chain is built from TRBV23-1 and TRBJ2-7; weak D call: TRBD1 (6 bases). TRBV23-1 is classed as an ORF, of uncertain function. This CDR3 has 16 residues. The ends were cut back, 4 bases at V and 2 bases at J, with 18 bases in the middle.